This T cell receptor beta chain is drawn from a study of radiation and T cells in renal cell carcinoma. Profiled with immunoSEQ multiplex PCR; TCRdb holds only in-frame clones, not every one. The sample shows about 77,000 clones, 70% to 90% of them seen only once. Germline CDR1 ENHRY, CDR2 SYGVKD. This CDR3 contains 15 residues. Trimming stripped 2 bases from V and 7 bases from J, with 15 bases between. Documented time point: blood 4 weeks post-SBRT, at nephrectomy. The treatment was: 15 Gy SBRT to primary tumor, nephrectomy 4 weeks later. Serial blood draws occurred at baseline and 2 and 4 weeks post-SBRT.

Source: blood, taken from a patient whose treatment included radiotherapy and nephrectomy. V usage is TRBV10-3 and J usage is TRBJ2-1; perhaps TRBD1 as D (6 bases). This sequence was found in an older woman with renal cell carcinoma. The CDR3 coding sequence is TGTGCCATCAGTGAGAGCCAGGGGTCTTGGAATGAGCAGTTCTTC. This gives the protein CAISESQGSWNEQFF.